Listed here is a single T cell receptor beta chain. This clone's antigen is unknown. Base qualities are missing; no much larger clone stands one base away. This entry comes from a study of graft-versus-host responses after intestinal transplantation (dated by TCRdb to the early 2020s). For context, the study as a whole: Recipients received multivisceral, liver-intestinal, or isolated intestinal transplants. Anti-thymocyte globulin induction was given to all recipients, followed by maintenance tacrolimus and steroids for about 3 years. Graft-versus-host and host-versus-graft alloreactive T cell clones were tracked in the graft, circulation and bone marrow after intestinal transplantation using bulk TCR-beta CDR3 sequencing. To identify alloreactive clones, pre-transplant mixed lymphocyte reaction products were sequenced and compared with unstimulated pre-transplant donor and recipient T cells. Of the roughly 23 intestinal transplant recipients enrolled in the cohort, one of whom was a retransplant, 3 patients without pretransplant specimens were excluded. A peak of at least 4% donor T cells among recipient peripheral blood mononuclear cells was the definition used for donor T cell macrochimerism. Rather than going through the commercial service, samples from three later patients were sequenced in-house on an Illumina MiSeq and processed with MiXCR.

Broader findings and caveats from the paper: Early after transplant, peak levels of circulating GvH clones were found to be associated with declines in HvG clones. The relatively low number and heterogeneity of intestinal transplant patients limited the conclusions. High GvH to HvG T cell clonal ratios were observed in the allografts of patients with donor T cell macrochimerism. GvH clones were detected in recipient bone marrow, and some of these GvH clones were observed earlier in ileal mucosa or blood, consistent with an intestinal mucosal origin.

Receptor libraries were prepared by the immunoSEQ multiplex PCR assay. For most patients, genomic DNA was isolated using the Qiagen DNeasy Blood and Tissue Kit and was shipped frozen to Adaptive Biotechnologies for TCR sequencing. Adaptive Biotechnologies carried out high-throughput TCR-beta CDR3 sequencing of genomic DNA for most patients. Processing in the source paper ran as follows. Adaptive's ImmunoSEQ software supplied the TCR sequencing data for 15 to 20 patients, while MiXCR and VDJtools were used to process a few other patients. To correct CD4 versus CD8 sorting errors, sequences present in both subsets at a frequency ratio below 5:1 were removed. Because the origin of CDR3 nucleotide sequences shared between donor and recipient could not be assigned, those sequences were removed. To count as alloreactive, a clone needed at least 2-fold expansion over unstimulated cells and a minimum CFSE-low frequency of 0.002% (template counts) or 0.001% (read counts). A clone was considered mappable if detected in the sequenced pre-transplant spleen, lymph node, or MLR CFSE-low populations of the donor or recipient. Cumulative frequency of alloreactive clones was calculated as a percentage of all sequences weighted by copy number. TCRdb's version of the immuneACCESS table is confined to in-frame rearrangements and falls short of the full clone set. An unresolved V gene accounts for under half of the shortfall where checked; the remainder is of unknown origin. That table furnishes V, J and clone size, whereas the DNA furnished D and trimming. A total of tens of thousands of clones appear in this sample, about 90% of them only once. The ten largest clonotypes hold roughly 4% of the sample.

The time point label for this specimen denotes: cells obtained before transplantation from donor or recipient. CD3+CD4+ and CD3+CD8+ populations were FACS-sorted from unstimulated pre-transplant donor and recipient cells taken from spleen or lymph nodes. The CDR3 measures 15 amino acids from cysteine to phenylalanine. The DNA shown is the 45-base CDR3, in frame from base 1. CDR1 and CDR2 were assigned from the germline V gene (reference sequence) as MNHEY and SMNVEV. Trimming removed 5 bases from V and 7 bases from J; the gene matches leave 8 bases unexplained. Sequences were derived from unstimulated CD8+ T cells sorted from spleen or lymph node cells, sampled before transplant. This sequence was found in a human donor who was the organ donor for an intestinal transplant. The V and J genes are TRBV27 and TRBJ2-1, with 10 junctional bases fitting TRBD2. The CDR3 region: CASSPGTSVGNEQFF. The nucleotide sequence is TGTGCCAGCAGTCCCGGGACTAGCGTCGGGAATGAGCAGTTCTTC.